The 27 T cell receptor beta chains below come from one sample, sequenced in a study of breast tumors, draining lymph nodes, adjacent tissues (dated by TCRdb to about 2016). The protocol used for the library was multiplex PCR. Sequencing used an Illumina HiSeq 2000. TCRdb took the public reads, trimmed them with fastp at Q25, ran MiXCR for clone calling and kept in-frame beta chains. Each CDR3 protein gets just one entry, which takes the most common genes and DNA from the rows behind it. The table for this sample lists some 130,000 distinct CDR3 sequences; around 20% of them were counted only once. The top ten constitute around 2.2% of the sample. Lymph node samples were obtained from the axillary draining lymph nodes of breast cancer patients. Sequencing was done on a sample of axillary lymph node tissue. These receptors were collected from a female donor with breast cancer. Some clones in this sample may be carry-over from other donors' samples.

This clonotype was seen many times. V and J are TRBV6-4 and TRBJ1-2; the match to TRBD1 covers 7 bases. V shed 2 bases and J 8 bases; nucleotides not matched to a gene: 11. Looked up from germline, CDR1 is MRHNA and CDR2 is SNTAGT. CDR3 length: 15 residues. The CDR3 DNA reads as TGTGCCAGCAGTGACGGAGTACAGGGGAGAGGCGGCTACACCTTC. Protein sequence: CASSDGVQGRGGYTF.

This clonotype was counted many times. The CDR3 DNA reads as TGTGCCAGCAGTAAGGGGGACAGTCGGTCACCCCTCCACTTT. Protein sequence: CASSKGDSRSPLHF. The rearrangement uses TRBV25-1 and TRBJ1-6; 7 nucleotides agree with TRBD1. Germline-derived CDR1 and CDR2 are MGHDK and SYGVNS. Trimming cost V 5 bases and J 10 bases; bases outside gene matches: 8. CDR3 length equals 14 residues.

This clonotype was picked up many times. The V call is TRBV15, the J call TRBJ1-6; D gene unclear. The V and J ends lost 2 bases and 9 bases respectively, with 14 bases between them. The CDR3 is made up of 15 amino acids. Germline V gene sequence: CDR1 LNHNV, CDR2 YYDKDF (reference sequence). The CDR3 here is CATSRRGSVGSPLHF. The CDR3 region has the DNA TGTGCCACCAGCAGACGGGGTAGTGTGGGTTCACCCCTCCACTTT.

There are many counts of this clonotype. The chain joins TRBV20-1 to TRBJ2-7, with D perhaps TRBD1 or TRBD2 (5 bases each). V was pared by 6 bases and J by 0 bases, with 12 bases between. This CDR3 is 13 amino acids long. From germline, CDR1 is DFQATT and CDR2 SNEGSKA (reference sequence). CDR3 bases: TGCAGTGCGACGTCAGGGAGCTCCTACGAGCAGTACTTC. Protein sequence: CSATSGSSYEQYF.

The table lists this clonotype with a few counts. The chain uses TRBV5-4 and TRBJ2-2, with D tentatively TRBD2 (6 bases). This CDR3 is built from 16 residues. The germline V and J ends were trimmed by 1 base and 5 bases, with 15 bases remaining between them. Germline V gives CDR1 SGHNT, CDR2 YYREEE (reference sequence). CDR3 region: CASSLKSSGPTGELFF. CDR3 nucleotide sequence: TGTGCCAGCAGCTTGAAATCCAGCGGGCCGACCGGGGAGCTGTTTTTT.

This clonotype was detected ten times or more. The gene calls are TRBV7-6 and TRBJ2-3; 7 nucleotides match TRBD1. The CDR3 is 15 amino acids. The V segment lost 5 bases and the J segment 2 bases; nucleotides outside the gene matches: 7. Germline loops: CDR1 SGHVS, CDR2 FNYEAQ. The CDR3 region has the DNA TGTGCCAGCAGCCCATGGACAGGAGACACAGATACGCAGTATTTT. Amino acid sequence: CASSPWTGDTDTQYF.

This clonotype has a count of ten or more. The rearrangement uses TRBV3-1 and TRBJ2-3; perhaps D is TRBD1 or TRBD2 (5 bases each). The germline V and J ends were trimmed by 0 bases and 2 bases, with 6 bases remaining between them. This CDR3 is 14 amino acids long. Per germline, CDR1 LGHDT and CDR2 YNNKEL (reference sequence). CDR3 sequence: CASSQDGTTDTQYF. The CDR3 DNA is TGTGCCAGCAGCCAAGACGGGACCACAGATACGCAGTATTTT.

This clonotype has at least ten counts. The chain is built from TRBV13 and TRBJ2-5; 12 nucleotides agree with TRBD2. The V and J ends lost 5 bases and 4 bases, in that order; junction bases with no gene match: 5. Germline V CDR1 and CDR2: PRHDT, FYEKMQ (reference sequence). The CDR3 is 15 residues long. CDR3 nucleotides: TGTGCCAGCAGCCTGAGACTAGCGGGAGTAGAGACCCAGTACTTC. Protein: CASSLRLAGVETQYF.

In this sample, this clonotype turned up a few times. This may be a read error, as it is one base from a much larger clone. The chain has TRBV6-6 and TRBJ2-1, with D possibly being TRBD1 (5 bases). CDR1 is MNHNY, CDR2 SVGAGI, per germline (reference sequence). The CDR3 extends over 13 amino acids. Here the CDR3 DNA reads TGTGCCAGCAAATACGACAGTTACAATGAGCAGCTCTTC. Encoded protein: CASKYDSYNEQLF.

The rearrangement joins TRBV7-3 to TRBJ1-2, with D maybe TRBD1 (6 bases). Germline V lookup: CDR1 SGHTA, CDR2 FQGTGA. V was clipped by 11 bases and J by 8 bases, with 15 bases between them. CDR3 length: 11 residues. This chain's CDR3 is CAGGGAGGYTF. The CDR3 DNA reads TGTGCCGGGGGGGGGGCGGGGGGCTACACCTTC.

In this sample, this clonotype turned up many times. This CDR3 reads CASSQGQGAGQETQYF. The CDR3 nucleotides are TGTGCCAGCAGCCAAGGCCAGGGGGCGGGCCAAGAGACCCAGTACTTC. The rearrangement joins TRBV3-1 to TRBJ2-5; 8 bases map to TRBD1. Per germline, CDR1 LGHDT and CDR2 YNNKEL (reference sequence). The CDR3 has 16 residues. V shed 1 base, J shed 1 base, and the junction held 5 bases outside the gene matches.

This clonotype was seen at least ten times. The chain employs TRBV9 and TRBJ2-1; no clear D gene. The V and J ends lost 1 base and 2 bases respectively, with 13 bases between them. The CDR3 consists of 16 residues. Germline CDR1 and CDR2: SGDLS and YYNGEE. This chain's CDR3 is CASSVQVGVTYNEQFF. The CDR3, as DNA: TGTGCCAGCAGCGTACAGGTAGGAGTAACCTACAATGAGCAGTTCTTC.

This clonotype was detected ten times or more. This chain uses TRBV24-1 with TRBJ2-5; 14 bases match TRBD2. This CDR3 is built from 16 residues. Germline lookup yields CDR1 KGHDR and CDR2 SFDVKD. V shed 3 bases and J 5 bases; nucleotides not matched to a gene: 4. Written as DNA, the CDR3 is TGTGCCACCAGTGATCCGGGACTAGCGGGAGTGGAGACCCAGTACTTC. It codes for CATSDPGLAGVETQYF.

This clonotype showed up many times. The chain joins TRBV24-1 to TRBJ2-1, with 11 bases identical to TRBD2. J lost 8 bases, V lost 2 bases, and 7 bases had no gene match. Per the germline V gene, CDR1 is KGHDR and CDR2 is SFDVKD. The CDR3 has 16 amino acids. CDR3 nucleotide sequence: TGTGCCACCAGTGATTCATCTAGCGGGAGGCTCTATGAGCAGTTCTTC. This translates into CATSDSSSGRLYEQFF.

This clonotype was observed at least ten times. V gene TRBV3-1 combines with J gene TRBJ2-7, with D tentatively TRBD1 (6 bases). The CDR3 is 16 residues long. V was clipped by 8 bases and J by 2 bases, with 22 bases between them. The V gene's germline CDR1 is LGHDT and CDR2 YNNKEL (reference sequence). CDR3 in amino acids: CASSLDQPDRTYEQYF. The CDR3 DNA sequence: TGTGCCAGCTCCCTTGATCAACCGGACAGAACCTACGAGCAGTACTTC.

This clonotype was picked up many times. The chain has TRBV15 and TRBJ2-3; perhaps TRBD1 as D (6 bases). V lost 3 bases to trimming and J lost 6 bases, with 13 bases between them. CDR3 size: 14 residues. The germline gives CDR1 LNHNV, CDR2 YYDKDF (reference sequence). Written as DNA, the CDR3 is TGTGCCACCAGCAGGGACAGTAAAGAGGATACGCAGTATTTT. Protein product: CATSRDSKEDTQYF.

This clonotype appeared many times. This likely comes from a read error, as the CDR3 has no conserved phenylalanine or tryptophan at its end. The DNA is left out, because the CDR3 cannot be placed on it with certainty; the CDR3 is given as TCRdb lists it. The genes are TRBV20-1 and TRBJ1-4; the D call TRBD1 from the table was never checked on the DNA. Germline V gives CDR1 DFQATT, CDR2 SNEGSKA (reference sequence). Inclusive of both ends, the CDR3 amounts to 13 amino acids. CDR3 region: CSARSADETGTVS.

This clonotype was detected many times. The gene calls are TRBV6-1 and TRBJ2-1, with no clear D. V was clipped by 2 bases and J by 5 bases, with 7 bases between them. The CDR3 runs to 13 residues. Germline CDR1 is MNHNS and CDR2 is SASEGT. The CDR3 region is CASSELGNNEQFF. The CDR3 coding sequence is TGTGCCAGCAGTGAACTGGGGAACAATGAGCAGTTCTTC.

The CDR3 loop is CASSIRDSSPRNIQYF. The DNA of the CDR3 is TGTGCCAGTAGTATCCGGGACTCAAGTCCCAGAAACATTCAGTACTTC. The V gene is TRBV19, the J gene TRBJ2-4; D may be TRBD2 (6 bases). Trimming left V 3 bases short and J 6 bases short, with 18 bases between. Germline CDR1 reads LNHDA; CDR2 reads SQIVND (reference sequence). CDR3 length equals 16 residues.

Ten or more counts support this clonotype. V usage is TRBV4-1 and J usage is TRBJ2-1; D gene ambiguous. The CDR3 sequence is 13 residues long. CDR1 and CDR2 (germline): MGHRA, YSYEKL. Trimming removed 1 base from V and 4 bases from J, with 5 bases in between. The CDR3 loop reads CASSQGAYNEQFF. The CDR3, as DNA: TGCGCCAGCAGCCAAGGGGCTTACAATGAGCAGTTCTTC.

This clonotype has a handful of counts. The chain employs TRBV28 and TRBJ1-5; D perhaps matches TRBD1 (5 bases). V shed 1 base and J shed 2 bases, with 12 bases lying between them. From germline, CDR1 is MDHEN and CDR2 SYDVKM. This CDR3 has 16 amino acids. CDR3 in amino acids: CASSLYQGSGNQPQHF. DNA of the CDR3: TGTGCCAGCAGTTTATACCAGGGATCGGGCAATCAGCCCCAGCATTTT.

This clonotype occurred many times. The junction and the germline gene differ at one end; a read error may be behind it. The V and J genes are TRBV20-1 and TRBJ2-7; 7 positions match TRBD2. The CDR3 is made up of 12 amino acids. The V gene's germline CDR1 is DFQATT and CDR2 SNEGSKA (reference sequence). The CDR3 sequence is CSAREGGAGDAF. The CDR3 DNA reads as TGCAGTGCTAGAGAGGGAGGGGCGGGAGACGCCTTC.

This clonotype was seen repeatedly, ten times or more. The chain's CDR3 is CASSLGSVTDTQYF. CDR3 nucleotide sequence: TGTGCCAGCAGCTTGGGCTCGGTCACAGATACGCAGTATTTT. The chain combines TRBV7-9 with TRBJ2-3, with D unclear. The CDR3 covers 14 residues. Trimming pared 3 bases from V and 2 bases from J, leaving 9 bases between. Per germline, CDR1 SEHNR and CDR2 FQNEAQ (reference sequence).

This clonotype was detected many times. The chain links TRBV15 to TRBJ2-3; no firm D call. CDR1 is LNHNV, CDR2 YYDKDF, per germline (reference sequence). The CDR3 length is 12 residues. V shed 0 bases and J shed 9 bases, with 7 bases lying between them. This CDR3 is CATSRDKYTQYF. The CDR3 DNA follows: TGTGCCACCAGCAGAGATAAGTACACGCAGTATTTT.

This clonotype came up many times. The chain combines TRBV20-1 with TRBJ2-1, with 8 bases aligning to TRBD2. This CDR3 spans 15 amino acids. The ends lost 6 bases at V and 2 bases at J; junction bases unmatched: 9. Germline V gives CDR1 DFQATT, CDR2 SNEGSKA (reference sequence). The CDR3 coding sequence is TGCAGTGCCAGCTCACTAGCGGATACCTACAATGAGCAGTTCTTC. Translating it yields CSASSLADTYNEQFF.

This clonotype was seen ten or more times. CDR3: CATSREGINNSPLHF. In DNA, the CDR3 is TGTGCCACCAGCAGAGAGGGGATAAATAATTCACCCCTCCACTTT. The genes are TRBV15 and TRBJ1-6; no clear D. The CDR3 contains 15 residues. V was pared by 0 bases and J by 5 bases, with 8 bases between. Germline CDR1 LNHNV, CDR2 YYDKDF (reference sequence).

This clonotype was found many times. This chain joins TRBV12-3 or TRBV12-4 and TRBJ2-2, with unresolved D. This CDR3 contains 14 residues. The V end was cut by 2 bases, the J end by 3 bases, with 7 bases between. The DNA of the CDR3 is TGTGCCAGCAGTTTAAGGGTAGACACCGGGGAGCTGTTTTTT. Its translation is CASSLRVDTGELFF.